This TCR beta chain was retrieved from a study of cytomegalovirus exposure and HLA in healthy donors. Study-wide results and caveats: An analysis done earlier found most TCR beta V segments productive about 87% or about 30% of the time. The study had only CMV serostatus as immune exposure information. Reports state that TCR beta sequences accurately predicted most subjects' HLA-A and HLA-B alleles. The likely explanation for a cluster of highly shared sequence variants was sequencing artifact.

On this clone itself: The antigen is not known.

Unmatched junction bases numbered 5, after V lost 4 bases and J lost 7 bases. There are 14 residues in the CDR3. Germline CDR1 reads SGHRS; CDR2 reads YFSETQ. 60 Vbeta and 13 Jbeta primers were used in PCR. TCRdb's table, derived via immunoSEQ multiplex PCR, lists solely in-frame clones and lacks some. The repertoire includes more than 100,000 clones, under 10% of them detected once, and 6.5% to 8.5% sits in the top ten. Sequencing was performed on PBMCs. V is TRBV5-1 and J is TRBJ1-6; 7 nucleotides line up with TRBD1. The TCR was taken from a woman aged 40 to 50 in good health and CMV-seropositive. The CDR3 here is CASSAGTVNSPLHF. As DNA, the CDR3 is TGCGCCAGCAGCGCCGGGACAGTGAATTCACCCCTCCACTTT.